Following are 6 T cell receptor beta chains from one sample sequenced in a study of CD8 T cells in Susac syndrome. An amount of RNA that ranged from roughly 0.5 to 1 ug was reverse transcribed with random hexamers. TCRdb redid the calling of the immunoSEQ multiplex PCR reads with MiXCR, one entry per CDR3 protein. Of 300,000 to 350,000 distinct CDR3 sequences listed, about 91% are singletons. Material for sequencing was CD4+ T cells from PBMCs. The receptor source for this set is a human donor with multiple sclerosis.

This chain connects TRBV20-1 to TRBJ1-2, with TRBD1 matching 7 bases. After removal of 2 bases from V and 4 bases from J, the junction contained 7 bases not matched to a gene. The CDR3 has 14 residues. Germline assignment: CDR1 DFQATT and CDR2 SNEGSKA (reference sequence). CDR3 DNA sequence: TGCAGTGCTAGACACACCGGGACAGCCTATGGCTACACCTTC. This translates into CSARHTGTAYGYTF.

This clonotype has just a few counts. The chain combines TRBV30 with TRBJ1-5, with D maybe TRBD1 (6 bases). This CDR3 region has 13 residues. Deletions cut 5 bases from V and 2 bases from J, with 10 bases between. The germline gives CDR1 GTSNPN, CDR2 SVGIG (reference sequence). The CDR3 nucleotides are TGTGCCTGGCAGGGGAGCGGCAATCAGCCCCAGCATTTT. This sequence encodes CAWQGSGNQPQHF.

CDR3 in amino acids: CASSFSWVPSYEQYF. CDR3 in DNA: TGTGCCAGCAGCTTCTCCTGGGTTCCCTCCTACGAGCAGTACTTC. This sequence joins TRBV5-8 and TRBJ2-7; D gene ambiguous. Germline CDR1 reads SGHTS; CDR2 reads YDEGEE. V was pared by 2 bases and J by 0 bases, with 12 bases between. The CDR3 is made up of 15 amino acids.

This clonotype has a single count. This sequence joins TRBV4-2 and TRBJ1-2; TRBD1 matches at 7 bases. This CDR3 is 15 amino acids long. The V and J ends lost 4 bases and 0 bases, in that order; junction bases with no gene match: 5. The germline V gene has CDR1 LGHNA and CDR2 YNFKEQ. CDR3 DNA sequence: TGTGCCAGCAGCCTCTCCGACAGGGCTAACTATGGCTACACCTTC. It is translated as CASSLSDRANYGYTF.

The chain recombines TRBV5-1 with TRBJ2-3; D is undetermined. CDR1 SGHRS and CDR2 YFSETQ come from the germline V gene. This CDR3 spans 14 amino acids. Trimming pared 5 bases from V and 1 base from J, leaving 11 bases between. The CDR3 region has the DNA TGCGCCAGCAGGGATCGCCCTGGCACAGATACGCAGTATTTT. Its translation: CASRDRPGTDTQYF.

The J gene is TRBJ1-6, the V gene TRBV14; D is unclear. The V end was cut by 1 base, the J end by 0 bases, with 4 bases between. Germline values: CDR1 SGHDN, CDR2 FVKESK. This CDR3 is built from 15 residues. CDR3 in DNA: TGTGCCAGCAGCCAAGGCGGCTCCTATAATTCACCCCTCCACTTT. It yields the protein CASSQGGSYNSPLHF.